This TCR beta chain was profiled in a study of blood T cell repertoires in COVID-19. The assay was immunoSEQ multiplex PCR, and TCRdb's table has in-frame clones only and misses some. The sample consists of 250,000 to 300,000 clones, about 80% of them appearing once. Germline-derived CDR1 and CDR2 are SGHVS and FNYEAQ. The V segment lost 5 bases and the J segment 0 bases; nucleotides outside the gene matches: 19. CDR3 size: 20 residues. What was sequenced was peripheral blood. The sequence came from a woman of 80 years or more with acute or convalescent COVID-19. The chain uses TRBV7-6 and TRBJ2-3, with TRBD2 matching over 8 bases. The CDR3 nucleotides are TGTGCCAGCAGCCACCGGGGTATAGCGGGGAGATCGACTAGCACAGATACGCAGTATTTT. It yields the protein CASSHRGIAGRSTSTDTQYF.